Below, 6 T cell receptor beta chains from the same sample are listed, as sequenced in a study of blood T cell repertoires in COVID-19. Libraries were prepared by immunoSEQ multiplex PCR; TCRdb keeps only in-frame clonotypes and omits some of them. In the table there are around 32,000 clones, about 92% of which are singletons. The sequencing sample was made of peripheral blood. The source of these receptors is a male donor with active COVID-19.

The chain employs TRBV2 and TRBJ2-3; unclear D gene. Germline-derived CDR1 and CDR2 are SNHLY and FYNNEI. The length of the CDR3 is 12 residues. V lost 6 bases, J lost 5 bases, and 9 bases lay in between. The CDR3 sequence is CASSPHEDTQYF. Written as DNA, the CDR3 is TGTGCCAGCAGCCCACACGAAGATACGCAGTATTTT. Drawing the rest from reference TRBV2 and TRBJ2-3, the complete variable domain is EPEVTQTPSHQVTQMGQEVILRCVPISNHLYFYWYRQILGQKVEFLVSFYNNEISEKSEIFDDQFSVERPDGSNFTLKIRSTKLEDSAMYFCASSPHEDTQYFGPGTRLTVL.

This clone was observed a single time. J is TRBJ1-4 and V is TRBV5-6; D is possibly TRBD1 (5 bases). The V and J ends lost 2 bases and 4 bases respectively, with 9 bases between them. This CDR3 spans 14 amino acids. CDR1 is SGHDT and CDR2 is YYEEEE in the germline V gene. CDR3 amino acids: CASSFGGINEKLFF. For the CDR3, the DNA is TGTGCCAGCAGCTTCGGGGGTATTAATGAAAAACTGTTTTTT.

CDR3 amino acids: CASSHLRGVSGYTF. The CDR3, as DNA: TGTGCCAGCAGCCATCTCAGGGGGGTGAGTGGCTACACCTTC. This chain links TRBV3-1 (or the pseudogene TRBV3-2) with TRBJ1-2, with 7 bases that match TRBD1. Trimming took 3 bases from V and 7 from J; bases not matched to a gene: 8. The germline V gene encodes CDR1 LGHDT and CDR2 YNNKEL (reference sequence). The CDR3 runs 14 residues.

The chain couples TRBV11-2 to TRBJ2-4, with a possible D match to TRBD1 (5 bases). V was cut by 1 base and J by 0 bases, with 7 bases left in between. Germline lookup yields CDR1 SGHAT and CDR2 FQNNGV. The CDR3 totals 15 residues. The CDR3 loop reads CASSLGQIAKNIQYF. Written as DNA, the CDR3 is TGTGCCAGCAGCTTAGGACAGATAGCCAAAAACATTCAGTACTTC. The complete variable domain, with remaining parts taken from reference TRBV11-2 and TRBJ2-4, reads EAGVAQSPRYKIIEKRQSVAFWCNPISGHATLYWYQQILGQGPKLLIQFQNNGVVDDSQLPKDRFSAERLKGVDSTLKIQPAKLEDSAVYLCASSLGQIAKNIQYFGAGTRLSVL.

The chain combines TRBV7-9 with TRBJ2-7; 8 bases are a match to TRBD2. V shed 5 bases and J 5 bases; nucleotides not matched to a gene: 8. Per germline, CDR1 SEHNR and CDR2 FQNEAQ (reference sequence). The CDR3 is made up of 14 amino acids. The CDR3 DNA follows: TGTGCCAGCAGCGAGCGGGGGCCCGGGGACGAGCAGTACTTC. This codes for CASSERGPGDEQYF. The full variable domain, completed using reference TRBV7-9 and TRBJ2-7, is DTGVSQNPRHKITKRGQNVTFRCDPISEHNRLYWYRQTLGQGPEFLTYFQNEAQLEKSRLLSDRFSAERPKGSFSTLEIQRTEQGDSAMYLCASSERGPGDEQYFGPGTRLTVT.

The chain employs TRBV7-9 and TRBJ2-5, with 13 positions matching TRBD2. The CDR3 totals 18 residues. Germline values: CDR1 SEHNR, CDR2 FQNEAQ (reference sequence). J was trimmed by 2 bases and V by 5 bases; bases with no gene match: 11. CDR3 protein: CASSLGATSGGRQETQYF. CDR3 bases: TGTGCCAGCAGCCTTGGGGCGACTAGCGGGGGGCGTCAAGAGACCCAGTACTTC.